These 26 T cell receptor beta chains were all obtained from the same sample, sequenced in a study of long-term antiretroviral therapy in people with HIV (dated by TCRdb to about 2022). The immunoSEQ hsTCRB v3.0 assay was used at survey level resolution for TRB variable region sequencing. The immuneACCESS repertoire file appears here via TCRdb, limited to in-frame rearrangements. These files lack a portion of the clones; in checked studies, under half of the deficit traces to unresolved V genes, and the cause of the others is not known. The sample table lists around 30,000 clones, approximately 87% of them with a count of one. Of the sample, 4.1% falls within the top ten clones. Sequencing was performed on unsorted PBMCs, taken 0.5 years after starting antiretroviral therapy. These receptors were collected from a woman aged 18-29 years with HIV.

The chain has TRBV4-2 and TRBJ1-6; no definite D call. In germline, CDR1 is LGHNA, CDR2 YNFKEQ. The length of the CDR3 is 17 residues. Trimming shortened V by 0 bases and J by 0 bases, and 9 bases separated the two germline ends. CDR3 protein: CASSQDVRSSYNSPLHF. The CDR3 DNA reads TGTGCCAGCAGCCAAGATGTCAGGAGCTCCTATAATTCACCCCTCCACTTT.

The chain uses TRBV2 and TRBJ2-3; D may be TRBD2 (5 bases). Between the trimmed V and J ends, which lost 8 bases and 6 bases, there was a span of 18 bases. The CDR3 is 14 residues long. Germline loops: CDR1 SNHLY, CDR2 FYNNEI. The CDR3 loop is CASLAAGFGDTQYF. CDR3 nucleotide sequence: TGTGCCAGCTTGGCGGCGGGTTTTGGCGATACGCAGTATTTT.

The rearrangement joins TRBV28 to TRBJ2-7, with 11 bases fitting TRBD1. The CDR3 loop spans 15 amino acids. With V trimmed by 3 bases and J by 7 bases, 8 bases remained unmatched. Germline V gene data show CDR1 as MDHEN and CDR2 as SYDVKM. CDR3 residues: CASSFTDRGRWEQYF. As DNA, the CDR3 is TGTGCCAGCAGTTTCACGGACAGGGGGCGTTGGGAGCAGTACTTC. Full variable domain (remainder filled in from reference TRBV28 and TRBJ2-7): DVKVTQSSRYLVKRTGEKVFLECVQDMDHENMFWYRQDPGLGLRLIYFSYDVKMKEKGDIPEGYSVSREKKERFSLILESASTNQTSMYLCASSFTDRGRWEQYFGPGTRLTVT.

This chain joins TRBV4-3 and TRBJ2-1; TRBD1 aligns across 8 bases. This CDR3 has 16 amino acids. V was pared by 1 base and J by 3 bases, with 5 bases of the junction left unmatched. Germline V gene lookup returns CDR1 LGHNA and CDR2 YSLEER. CDR3 DNA sequence: TGCGCCAGCAGCCAAGTACCCGGACAGGGCTACAATGAGCAGTTCTTC. Protein: CASSQVPGQGYNEQFF.

The chain couples TRBV9 to TRBJ2-7; 12 bases are shared with TRBD2. V lost 4 bases to trimming and J lost 0 bases; unmatched junction nucleotides: 8. This CDR3 spans 17 amino acids. Germline V gives CDR1 SGDLS, CDR2 YYNGEE. The CDR3 sequence: CASSPGASGRASYEQYF. The CDR3 nucleotides are TGTGCCAGCAGCCCGGGGGCTAGCGGGAGGGCCTCCTACGAGCAGTACTTC.

This sequence joins TRBV4-2 and TRBJ1-1, with 12 bases lining up with TRBD1. The J segment lost 9 bases and the V segment lost 0 bases, leaving 8 bases of the junction unmatched. CDR1 is LGHNA, CDR2 YNFKEQ, per germline. CDR3 length equals 16 residues. The CDR3 spells CASSQDSGTGGSKAFF. Here the CDR3 DNA reads TGTGCCAGCAGCCAAGATTCCGGGACAGGGGGCTCTAAAGCTTTCTTT.

This clone was picked up a small number of times. Here the CDR3 reads CASSSRLAGGSEQYF. In DNA, the CDR3 is TGTGCCAGCAGCTCAAGACTAGCGGGAGGTTCCGAGCAGTACTTC. V is TRBV5-4 and J is TRBJ2-7; 13 bases map to TRBD2. The CDR3 contains 15 residues. The germline V gene has CDR1 SGHNT and CDR2 YYREEE (reference sequence). Trimming removed 3 bases from V and 6 bases from J; junction bases left unmatched: 6.

The CDR3: CASSDGTGGHVDIQYF. The DNA for the CDR3 is TGTGCCAGCTCAGACGGGACAGGGGGCCATGTGGACATTCAGTACTTC. The chain uses TRBV18 and TRBJ2-4; 12 nucleotides match TRBD1. J gave up 8 bases and V 5 bases, and 10 bases lay outside the gene matches. The CDR3 has 16 residues. Germline-derived CDR1 and CDR2 are KGHSH and LQKENI.

The chain employs TRBV7-9 and TRBJ1-2; no clear D gene. This CDR3 contains 15 residues. The germline V and J ends were trimmed by 4 bases and 8 bases, with 20 bases remaining between them. Germline CDR1 reads SEHNR; CDR2 reads FQNEAQ (reference sequence). The CDR3 reads CASSYTFGPEGGYTF. The CDR3 DNA reads as TGTGCCAGCAGCTATACATTTGGGCCCGAAGGAGGCTACACCTTC.

The chain is built from TRBV19 and TRBJ2-5; D possibly corresponds to TRBD1 (8 bases). V shed 7 bases and J shed 5 bases, with 20 bases lying between them. The CDR3 consists of 15 residues. CDR1 is LNHDA and CDR2 is SQIVND in the germline V gene (reference sequence). This CDR3 reads CASTPTGGGLETQYF. For the CDR3, the DNA is TGTGCCAGTACCCCTACAGGGGGAGGGTTGGAGACCCAGTACTTC.

This clone was recorded a few times. The CDR3 loop is CADVEAGGGNTIYF. In nucleotides, the CDR3 is TGTGCCGACGTCGAGGCAGGGGGAGGAAACACCATATATTTT. The rearrangement uses TRBV7-9 and TRBJ1-3; 7 bases align to TRBD1. CDR1 SEHNR and CDR2 FQNEAQ come from the germline V gene (reference sequence). The junction had 11 bases not matched to a gene; V was cut back by 11 bases and J by 4 bases. The length of the CDR3 is 14 residues. The whole variable domain, filled in from reference TRBV7-9 and TRBJ1-3, reads DTGVSQNPRHKITKRGQNVTFRCDPISEHNRLYWYRQTLGQGPEFLTYFQNEAQLEKSRLLSDRFSAERPKGSFSTLEIQRTEQGDSAMYLCADVEAGGGNTIYFGEGSWLTVV.

This clone was found once. The genes are TRBV5-1 and TRBJ1-2; D may be TRBD1 (6 bases). CDR1 and CDR2 from the germline V gene are SGHRS and YFSETQ. Deletions cut 1 base from V and 0 bases from J, with 7 bases between. This CDR3 spans 14 amino acids. The CDR3: CASSLKGANYGYTF. The CDR3 nucleotides are TGCGCCAGCAGCTTGAAGGGGGCTAACTATGGCTACACCTTC.

V and J are TRBV6-6 and TRBJ1-5, with D possibly being TRBD1 (5 bases). The CDR3 is 16 amino acids. Trimming left V 2 bases short and J 1 base short, with 12 bases between. CDR1 is MNHNY and CDR2 is SVGAGI in the germline V gene (reference sequence). As DNA, the CDR3 is TGTGCCAGCAGTTACCTGGGACGGGCGAGCAATCAGCCCCAGCATTTT. It specifies CASSYLGRASNQPQHF.

The genes are TRBV6-5 and TRBJ2-1; 9 positions agree with TRBD1. V was pared by 6 bases and J by 5 bases, with 5 bases of the junction left unmatched. Germline CDR1 is MNHEY and CDR2 is SVGAGI. CDR3 size: 14 residues. The chain's CDR3 is CASSQTGGDNEQFF. CDR3 sequence (DNA): TGTGCCAGCAGCCAGACAGGGGGGGACAATGAGCAGTTCTTC.

This rearrangement joins TRBV6-1 to TRBJ2-7; D possibly corresponds to TRBD1 (5 bases). Germline V lookup: CDR1 MNHNS, CDR2 SASEGT. The V gene lost 8 bases and the J gene lost 2 bases, with 16 bases spanning the gap. The CDR3 covers 14 residues. CDR3 in amino acids: CASFAPGYAYEQYF. The CDR3 bases are TGTGCCAGCTTCGCCCCAGGGTATGCCTACGAGCAGTACTTC.

This chain links TRBV6-5 with TRBJ2-7, with D possibly being TRBD2 (6 bases). Germline-derived CDR1 and CDR2 are MNHEY and SVGAGI. The CDR3 is 12 amino acids. Trimming removed 5 bases from V and 5 bases from J, with 10 bases in between. As DNA, the CDR3 is TGTGCCAGCAGTACTAGACTAGACGAGCAGTACTTC. It translates to CASSTRLDEQYF.

The CDR3 loop is CASSDRAALANTGELFF. In nucleotides, the CDR3 is TGTGCCAGCAGTGACAGGGCAGCACTAGCGAACACCGGGGAGCTGTTTTTT. The chain has TRBV6-4 and TRBJ2-2; D is possibly TRBD2 (5 bases). This CDR3 is built from 17 residues. V lost 2 bases to trimming and J lost 0 bases, with 13 bases between them. Per germline, CDR1 MRHNA and CDR2 SNTAGT.

V gene TRBV11-2 combines with J gene TRBJ2-7, with no clear D. The CDR3 runs to 14 residues. Germline CDR1 is SGHAT and CDR2 is FQNNGV. Deletions cut 5 bases from V and 3 bases from J, with 14 bases between. The CDR3 spells CASSIHTENYEQYF. CDR3 DNA: TGTGCCAGCAGCATCCATACAGAAAACTACGAGCAGTACTTC.

The chain carries TRBV6-1 and TRBJ2-2; D is uncertain. From germline, CDR1 is MNHNS and CDR2 SASEGT. CDR3 size: 13 residues. The V and J ends lost 7 bases and 5 bases respectively, with 11 bases between them. CDR3 DNA sequence: TGTGCCAGCACCACTACGGAGACCGGGGAGCTGTTTTTT. This translates into CASTTTETGELFF.

The V gene is TRBV11-2, the J gene TRBJ1-1; D is uncertain. The V and J ends lost 1 base and 1 base respectively, with 10 bases between them. In germline, CDR1 is SGHAT, CDR2 FQNNGV. The CDR3 has 15 amino acids. Here the CDR3 reads CASSLVVFGNTEAFF. CDR3 coding DNA: TGTGCCAGCAGCTTAGTAGTGTTTGGGAACACTGAAGCTTTCTTT.

The chain has TRBV19 and TRBJ1-5; 9 nucleotides match TRBD1. V lost 7 bases, J lost 7 bases, and 8 bases stayed unmatched. CDR3 size: 14 residues. Germline V gene data show CDR1 as LNHDA and CDR2 as SQIVND (reference sequence). The CDR3 reads CASTRDRERQPQHF. The DNA of the CDR3 is TGTGCCAGTACCCGGGACAGGGAGAGACAGCCCCAGCATTTT.

V usage is TRBV18 and J usage is TRBJ2-7; the D is unclear. CDR1 is KGHSH and CDR2 is LQKENI in the germline V gene. The CDR3 runs to 13 residues. Trimming took off 1 base at V and 3 bases at J, with 7 bases between the two ends. The CDR3 loop is CASSPQGFYEQYF. The CDR3 bases are TGTGCCAGCTCACCACAGGGATTCTACGAGCAGTACTTC.

This clone has just a few counts. The DNA for the CDR3 is TGTGCCAGTAGTCCTCGACTAGCGGGGGGCACCGGGGAGCTGTTTTTT. Its translation is CASSPRLAGGTGELFF. This sequence joins TRBV19 and TRBJ2-2; 13 nucleotides line up with TRBD2. Germline CDR1 and CDR2: LNHDA and SQIVND (reference sequence). The CDR3 loop spans 16 amino acids. V shed 5 bases, J shed 4 bases, and the junction held 4 bases outside the gene matches.

V and J are TRBV6-1 and TRBJ1-6; TRBD1 is a possible D gene (6 bases). Germline loops: CDR1 MNHNS, CDR2 SASEGT. V was clipped by 8 bases and J by 3 bases, with 11 bases between them. There are 14 residues in the CDR3. CDR3 protein: CASGGDNYNSPLHF. In nucleotides, the CDR3 is TGTGCCAGCGGAGGGGACAACTATAATTCACCCCTCCACTTT.

J is TRBJ2-2 and V is TRBV5-6, with a weak D call TRBD2 (6 bases). The germline V gene encodes CDR1 SGHDT and CDR2 YYEEEE. With 0 bases removed from V and 13 bases from J, the gap between germline ends came to 10 bases. This CDR3 is built from 12 residues. The CDR3 protein is CASSLGRERLFF. The CDR3 bases are TGTGCCAGCAGCTTGGGGAGGGAGAGGCTGTTTTTT.

The chain has TRBV14 and TRBJ1-1; 9 bases map to TRBD1. The germline V gene has CDR1 SGHDN and CDR2 FVKESK. J was trimmed by 3 bases and V by 3 bases; bases with no gene match: 8. The CDR3 contains 16 residues. The CDR3 DNA reads as TGTGCCAGCAGCCACACCGGACAGGGGCGCGACACTGAAGCTTTCTTT. Translated: CASSHTGQGRDTEAFF. The whole variable domain, filled in from reference TRBV14 and TRBJ1-1, reads EAGVTQFPSHSVIEKGQTVTLRCDPISGHDNLYWYRRVMGKEIKFLLHFVKESKQDESGMPNNRFLAERTGGTYSTLKVQPAELEDSGVYFCASSHTGQGRDTEAFFGQGTRLTVV.